Below, 22 T cell receptor beta chains from the same sample are listed, as sequenced in a study of blood T cell repertoires in COVID-19. Some clones are missing from TCRdb's copy, which holds only in-frame ones; the method was immunoSEQ multiplex PCR. The sample gives 85,000 to 100,000 clones, more than 80% of which show up once; 25% to 35% is in the top ten. Sequenced material: peripheral blood. The receptors shown here come from a man aged 45 to 65 with active or convalescent COVID-19.

Worth noting for this clone: Within the sample, other DNA sequences also encode this same CDR3. The chain carries TRBV11-3 and TRBJ2-3; 10 bases line up with TRBD1. Germline V CDR1 and CDR2: SGHNT, YENEEA. The CDR3 is made up of 15 amino acids. The ends lost 5 bases at V and 2 bases at J; junction bases unmatched: 4. CDR3 sequence reads: CASSPRQGATDTQYF. The CDR3 nucleotides read TGTGCCAGCAGCCCCAGACAGGGGGCCACAGATACGCAGTATTTT.

This clone has just a few counts. CDR3 amino acids: CSVALAADTDTQYF. CDR3 DNA sequence: TGCAGCGTTGCTTTAGCGGCCGACACAGATACGCAGTATTTT. The V gene is TRBV29-1, the J gene TRBJ2-3, with D perhaps TRBD2 (6 bases). Per germline, CDR1 SQVTM and CDR2 ANQGSEA. CDR3 length: 14 amino acids. V shed 4 bases and J shed 2 bases, with 13 bases lying between them.

The J gene is TRBJ2-3, the V gene TRBV10-1, with D maybe TRBD2 (6 bases). Trimming took off 6 bases at V and 2 bases at J, with 12 bases between the two ends. Germline V lookup: CDR1 WNHNN, CDR2 SYGVQD (reference sequence). This CDR3 spans 14 amino acids. DNA for the CDR3: TGCGCCAGCAGCCGGACTATCGACACAGATACGCAGTATTTT. Protein product: CASSRTIDTDTQYF.

The V call is TRBV4-1, the J call TRBJ1-6; tentatively, D is TRBD1 (5 bases). The CDR3 contains 16 residues. Germline V lookup: CDR1 MGHRA, CDR2 YSYEKL. V lost 0 bases to trimming and J lost 5 bases, with 11 bases between them. DNA of the CDR3: TGCGCCAGCAGCCAAGAGGACATGGGGAATAATTCACCCCTCCACTTT. It translates to CASSQEDMGNNSPLHF.

J is TRBJ2-5 and V is TRBV7-9, with TRBD1 matching 11 bases. The CDR3 sequence is 17 residues long. Trimming took 4 bases from V and 4 from J; bases not matched to a gene: 11. In germline, CDR1 is SEHNR, CDR2 FQNEAQ (reference sequence). CDR3 sequence: CASSSAGGQGVGETQYF. In DNA, the CDR3 is TGTGCCAGCAGCTCTGCCGGGGGACAGGGGGTAGGAGAGACCCAGTACTTC.

This rearrangement joins TRBV2 to TRBJ1-4, with 9 bases fitting TRBD1. CDR1 and CDR2 from the germline V gene are SNHLY and FYNNEI. After removal of 6 bases from V and 5 bases from J, the junction contained 4 bases not matched to a gene. The CDR3 length is 14 residues. The CDR3 nucleotides are TGTGCCAGCAGGGTGACAGGGGGGAATGAAAAACTGTTTTTT. Amino acids: CASRVTGGNEKLFF.

CDR3 DNA: TGTGCCTGGAGTGTGGGGGGCGGGGAGCTGTTTTTT. This codes for CAWSVGGGELFF. This chain links TRBV30 with TRBJ2-2, with D possibly being TRBD2 (6 bases). The CDR3 covers 12 residues. Germline-derived CDR1 and CDR2 are GTSNPN and SVGIG (reference sequence). Deletions cut 0 bases from V and 7 bases from J, with 6 bases between.

The chain recombines TRBV15 with TRBJ2-5; perhaps TRBD1 as D (6 bases). The V end lost 1 base, the J end lost 6 bases, and 9 bases lay between the germline ends. The CDR3 has 13 residues. CDR1 is LNHNV and CDR2 is YYDKDF in the germline V gene (reference sequence). The CDR3 here is CATSRGQDQTQYF. CDR3 nucleotide sequence: TGTGCCACCAGCAGAGGACAGGATCAGACCCAGTACTTC.

The chain employs TRBV4-2 and TRBJ2-1; 7 nucleotides align to TRBD2. The germline CDR1 and CDR2 sequences are LGHNA and YNFKEQ. This CDR3 is 12 amino acids long. The V segment lost 4 bases and the J segment 7 bases; nucleotides outside the gene matches: 1. The CDR3 here is CASSPSGNEQFF. CDR3 nucleotides: TGTGCCAGCAGCCCTAGCGGAAATGAGCAGTTCTTC.

The genes are TRBV2 and TRBJ2-5; D perhaps matches TRBD1 (6 bases). The V end was cut by 7 bases, the J end by 5 bases, with 14 bases between. CDR1 and CDR2 from the germline V gene are SNHLY and FYNNEI. This CDR3 is built from 13 residues. The CDR3: CASMFRGRETQYF. As DNA, the CDR3 is TGTGCCAGCATGTTCAGGGGACGGGAGACCCAGTACTTC.

The V gene is TRBV7-6, the J gene TRBJ2-2, with a possible D match to TRBD1 (6 bases). The CDR3 spans 13 residues. CDR1 SGHVS and CDR2 FNYEAQ come from the germline V gene. Trimming removed 3 bases from V and 6 bases from J, with 8 bases in between. The CDR3 bases are TGTGCCAGCAGCTTTAAGGGGGCCGGGGAGCTGTTTTTT. Translation gives CASSFKGAGELFF.

This chain connects TRBV28 to TRBJ2-1; 8 bases are a match to TRBD1. The CDR3 spans 13 residues. V dropped 5 bases and J dropped 7; count of bases not matched to a gene: 4. CDR1 is MDHEN and CDR2 is SYDVKM in the germline V gene. CDR3 region: CASSLYRGNEQFF. The CDR3 bases are TGTGCCAGCAGTCTTTACAGGGGGAATGAGCAGTTCTTC. Full variable domain (outside the CDR3, taken from reference TRBV28 and TRBJ2-1): DVKVTQSSRYLVKRTGEKVFLECVQDMDHENMFWYRQDPGLGLRLIYFSYDVKMKEKGDIPEGYSVSREKKERFSLILESASTNQTSMYLCASSLYRGNEQFFGPGTRLTVL.

The J gene is TRBJ1-5, the V gene TRBV20-1, with D uncertain. This CDR3 is built from 13 residues. Germline V gene data show CDR1 as DFQATT and CDR2 as SNEGSKA (reference sequence). Deletions cut 3 bases from V and 0 bases from J, with 6 bases between. The CDR3 sequence is CSASDVSNQPQHF. The DNA of the CDR3 is TGCAGTGCTAGTGACGTTAGCAATCAGCCCCAGCATTTT.

V is TRBV13 and J is TRBJ2-7, with D maybe TRBD1 (6 bases). This CDR3 is built from 15 residues. Germline V gene data show CDR1 as PRHDT and CDR2 as FYEKMQ (reference sequence). V lost 5 bases to trimming and J lost 1 base, with 15 bases between them. The CDR3 spells CASSPGQGLSYEQYF. The CDR3 DNA reads TGTGCCAGCAGCCCCGGGCAGGGGCTATCCTACGAGCAGTACTTC.

The chain is built from TRBV24-1 and TRBJ1-1; TRBD1 matches 8 bases. The J segment lost 7 bases and the V segment lost 7 bases, leaving 10 bases of the junction unmatched. The CDR3 spans 14 residues. Germline CDR1 reads KGHDR; CDR2 reads SFDVKD. CDR3 nucleotide sequence: TGTGCCACCAGACCAACCGGGACAGGTTTTGAAGCTTTCTTT. Amino acids: CATRPTGTGFEAFF.

The J gene is TRBJ2-1, the V gene TRBV7-9; 10 bases are shared with TRBD2. The CDR3 sequence is 16 residues long. With V trimmed by 1 base and J by 8 bases, 8 bases remained unmatched. The germline V gene has CDR1 SEHNR and CDR2 FQNEAQ (reference sequence). The CDR3 is CASSLGSSGRVDEQFF. In DNA, the CDR3 is TGTGCCAGCAGCTTAGGTTCTAGCGGGAGAGTGGATGAGCAGTTCTTC. Filled out from reference TRBV7-9 and TRBJ2-1, the complete variable domain reads DTGVSQNPRHKITKRGQNVTFRCDPISEHNRLYWYRQTLGQGPEFLTYFQNEAQLEKSRLLSDRFSAERPKGSFSTLEIQRTEQGDSAMYLCASSLGSSGRVDEQFFGPGTRLTVL.

The chain recombines TRBV5-1 with TRBJ2-1; 13 bases match TRBD2. Per germline, CDR1 SGHRS and CDR2 YFSETQ. V trimming: 4 bases; J trimming: 4 bases; junction bases outside the gene matches: 5. This CDR3 is built from 16 residues. CDR3 DNA sequence: TGCGCCAGCAGCGGGGGACTAGCGGGGAATTACAATGAGCAGTTCTTC. It specifies CASSGGLAGNYNEQFF.

This chain links TRBV15 with TRBJ1-1; the D gene is possibly TRBD1 (5 bases). The CDR3 contains 14 residues. Germline loops: CDR1 LNHNV, CDR2 YYDKDF (reference sequence). Trimming cost V 0 bases and J 3 bases, with 8 bases left between them. The CDR3 nucleotides are TGTGCCACCAGCAGAGATCGGGGGTACACTGAAGCTTTCTTT. This translates into CATSRDRGYTEAFF.

This chain uses TRBV4-3 with TRBJ2-2; 10 bases are shared with TRBD2. The CDR3 spans 15 residues. V was clipped by 1 base and J by 6 bases; unmatched bases: 2. Germline V gives CDR1 LGHNA, CDR2 YSLEER. CDR3 coding DNA: TGCGCCAGCAGCCAAGGACTAGCGGGTCCCGGGGAGCTGTTTTTT. Its protein product is CASSQGLAGPGELFF.

V usage is TRBV7-9 and J usage is TRBJ1-2; D gene unclear. Germline CDR1 SEHNR, CDR2 FQNEAQ (reference sequence). This CDR3 is 12 amino acids long. Deletions cut 2 bases from V and 7 bases from J, with 8 bases between. CDR3 in DNA: TGTGCCAGCAGCTTAACGGTCTCTGGCTACACCTTC. Its translation is CASSLTVSGYTF. Full variable domain (rest looked up from reference TRBV7-9 and TRBJ1-2): DTGVSQNPRHKITKRGQNVTFRCDPISEHNRLYWYRQTLGQGPEFLTYFQNEAQLEKSRLLSDRFSAERPKGSFSTLEIQRTEQGDSAMYLCASSLTVSGYTFGSGTRLTVV.

The V and J genes are TRBV9 and TRBJ2-3; 11 bases are shared with TRBD2. Unmatched junction bases numbered 1, after V lost 1 base and J lost 0 bases. Germline V gene lookup returns CDR1 SGDLS and CDR2 YYNGEE. This CDR3 spans 16 amino acids. CDR3: CASSVRTSGSTDTQYF. CDR3 in DNA: TGTGCCAGCAGCGTAAGGACTAGCGGGAGCACAGATACGCAGTATTTT. Filled out from reference TRBV9 and TRBJ2-3, the complete variable domain reads DSGVTQTPKHLITATGQRVTLRCSPRSGDLSVYWYQQSLDQGLQFLIQYYNGEERAKGNILERFSAQQFPDLHSELNLSSLELGDSALYFCASSVRTSGSTDTQYFGPGTRLTVL.

A few counts support this clone. The chain couples TRBV29-1 to TRBJ1-3, with 9 bases lining up with TRBD1. This CDR3 is built from 13 residues. CDR1 is SQVTM, CDR2 ANQGSEA, per germline. V was pared by 3 bases and J by 5 bases, with 2 bases of the junction left unmatched. CDR3 region: CSVEDRGRNTIYF. The CDR3 nucleotides are TGCAGCGTTGAGGACAGGGGAAGAAACACCATATATTTT.